This T cell receptor (beta chain) was captured by sequencing in a study of technical replicates of blood from several donors. V trimming: 10 bases; J trimming: 9 bases; junction bases outside the gene matches: 15. Germline V gene lookup returns CDR1 MNHNY and CDR2 SVGAGI (reference sequence). This CDR3 is built from 14 residues. Sequencing was performed with immunoSEQ multiplex PCR; in TCRdb, only in-frame clones are kept and a portion is missing. This sample has nearly 70,000 clones, with roughly 90% found just once. The V and J genes are TRBV6-6 and TRBJ1-5; 7 positions match TRBD1. Sequenced material: PBMCs. The clonotype comes from a human donor in good health. Some clones in this sample may be carry-over from other donors' samples. CDR3: CAISQGGPSAPQHF. CDR3 DNA: TGTGCCATCTCCCAGGGGGGACCTTCAGCGCCCCAGCATTTT.